The clone carrying this TCR beta chain was seen only a few times. V was trimmed by 2 bases and J by 3 bases, leaving 10 bases between them. This CDR3 is built from 14 residues. CDR1 and CDR2 from the germline V gene are ENHRY and SYGVKD. It was during active infection that Seattle patients were enrolled and then longitudinally followed. These data belong to a study of blood T cell repertoires in COVID-19. Under the authors' procedure: Amplification from reference gene primers served as the basis for estimated nucleated cell counts. Produced via immunoSEQ multiplex PCR; TCRdb's table is partial and in-frame only. Clone size and the V and J calls come from that table; the DNA yielded D and trimming. This sample has fewer than 250,000 clones, with around 85% found just once.

The TCR originated in a man in his fifties or sixties with COVID-19, enrolled during active disease. This chain uses TRBV10-3 with TRBJ1-1; weak D call: TRBD1 (5 bases). The sample was peripheral blood. The CDR3 spells CAISEVREYTEAFF. The CDR3 coding sequence is TGTGCCATCAGTGAGGTCAGGGAATACACTGAAGCTTTCTTT.